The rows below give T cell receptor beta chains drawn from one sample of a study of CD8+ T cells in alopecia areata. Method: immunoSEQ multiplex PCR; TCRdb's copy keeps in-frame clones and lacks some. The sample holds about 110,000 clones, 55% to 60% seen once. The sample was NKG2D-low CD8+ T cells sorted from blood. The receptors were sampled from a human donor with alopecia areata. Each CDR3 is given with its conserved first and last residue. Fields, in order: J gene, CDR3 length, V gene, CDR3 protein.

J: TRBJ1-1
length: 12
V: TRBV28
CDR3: CASSSTGRKAFF

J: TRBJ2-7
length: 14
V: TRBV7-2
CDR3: CASSFPGVGYEQYF

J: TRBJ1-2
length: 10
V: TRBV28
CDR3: CASSYGDYTF

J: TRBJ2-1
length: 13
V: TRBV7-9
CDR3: CASSLGAGNEQFF

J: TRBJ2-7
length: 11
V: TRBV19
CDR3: CASSSGYEQYF

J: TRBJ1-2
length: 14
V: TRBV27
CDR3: CASRGIPTLAGYTF

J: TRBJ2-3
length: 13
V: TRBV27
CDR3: CASSLFGTDTQYF

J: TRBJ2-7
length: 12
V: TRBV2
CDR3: CASGAGVYEQYF

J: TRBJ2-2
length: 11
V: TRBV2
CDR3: CASSGTGELFF

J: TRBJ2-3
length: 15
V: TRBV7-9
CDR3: CASRPLTGGTDTQYF

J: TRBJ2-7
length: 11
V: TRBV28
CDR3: CASSGVPEQYF

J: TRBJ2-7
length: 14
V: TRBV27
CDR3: CASSLSGAGYEQYF

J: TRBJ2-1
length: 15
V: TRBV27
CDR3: CASSLTGGGNNEQFF

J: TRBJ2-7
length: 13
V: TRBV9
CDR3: CASSVGQSYEQYF

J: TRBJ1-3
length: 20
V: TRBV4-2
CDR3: CASSQDLTLDPGQAGNTIYF

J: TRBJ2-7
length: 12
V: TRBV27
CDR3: CASSLVGREQYF

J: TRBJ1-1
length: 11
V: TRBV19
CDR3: CASSVNTEAFF

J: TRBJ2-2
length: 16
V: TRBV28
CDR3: CASSPTSGRAAGELFF

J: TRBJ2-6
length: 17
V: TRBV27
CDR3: CASSLREGLSGANVLTF

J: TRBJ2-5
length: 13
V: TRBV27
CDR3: CASSRAVQETQYF

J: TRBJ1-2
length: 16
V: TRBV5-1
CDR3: CASSLAAGPPNYGYTF

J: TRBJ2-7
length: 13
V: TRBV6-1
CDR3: CASSDLAAYEQYF

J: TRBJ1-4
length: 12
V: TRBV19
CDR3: CASSMSGEKLFF

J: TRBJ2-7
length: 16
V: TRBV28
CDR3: CASSFRLSGDTREQYF

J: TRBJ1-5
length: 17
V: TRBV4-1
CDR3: CASSQDLWTGGRQPQHF

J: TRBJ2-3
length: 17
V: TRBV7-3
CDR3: CASSLIAGGGDTDTQYF

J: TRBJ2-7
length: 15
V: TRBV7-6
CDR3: CASSSVRDTSYEQYF

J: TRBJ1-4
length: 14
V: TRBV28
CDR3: CASTPGAGNEKLFF

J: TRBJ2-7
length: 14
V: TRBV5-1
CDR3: CASSWDGTEYEQYF

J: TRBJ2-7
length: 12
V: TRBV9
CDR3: CASSGVSYEQYF

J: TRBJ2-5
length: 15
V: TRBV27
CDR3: CASSALTGDWETQYF

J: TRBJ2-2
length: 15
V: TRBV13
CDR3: CASSLGRRGPGELFF

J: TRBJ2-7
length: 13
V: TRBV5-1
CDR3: CASSWDMDYEQYF

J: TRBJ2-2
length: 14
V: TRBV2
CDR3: CAGRTSGSVGELFF

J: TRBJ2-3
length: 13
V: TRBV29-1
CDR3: CSVTGDGTDTQYF

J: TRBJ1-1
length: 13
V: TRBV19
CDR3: CASSIGGNTEAFF

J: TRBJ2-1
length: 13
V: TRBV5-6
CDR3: CASSRTENNEQFF

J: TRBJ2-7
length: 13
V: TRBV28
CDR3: CASSRPLAYEQYF

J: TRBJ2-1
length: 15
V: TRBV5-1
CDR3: CASSLFTGGRNEQFF

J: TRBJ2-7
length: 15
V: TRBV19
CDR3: CASSIALDRVYEQYF

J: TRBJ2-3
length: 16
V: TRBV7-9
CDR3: CASSLGALADTDTQYF

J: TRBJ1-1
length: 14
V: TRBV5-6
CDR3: CASSPGLMNTEAFF

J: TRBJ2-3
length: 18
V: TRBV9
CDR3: CASSAPASASHSTDTQYF

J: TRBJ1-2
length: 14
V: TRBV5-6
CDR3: CASSLGTGDYGYTF

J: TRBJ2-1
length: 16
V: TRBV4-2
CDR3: CASSQEQGPSYNEQFF

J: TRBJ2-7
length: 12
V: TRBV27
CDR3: CASSLQGGEQYF

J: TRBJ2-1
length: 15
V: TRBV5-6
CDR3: CASSPGTSSYNEQFF

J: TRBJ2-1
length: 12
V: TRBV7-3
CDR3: CASSPGGSEQFF

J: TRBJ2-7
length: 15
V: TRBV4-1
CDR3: CASSQQLDGSYEQYF

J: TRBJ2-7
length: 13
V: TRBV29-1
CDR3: CSAHSQGTYEQYF

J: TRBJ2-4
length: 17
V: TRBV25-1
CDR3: CASPGPGVSLAKNIQYF

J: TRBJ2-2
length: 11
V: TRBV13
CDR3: CAGYARGELFF